The 18 T cell receptor beta chains listed next were all sequenced from one sample in a study of patients and donors after allogeneic stem cell transplantation. TCRdb ran MiXCR on the RT-PCR reads and lists one entry per CDR3 protein. The sample contains roughly 880,000 distinct CDR3 sequences, 18% of which appear only once. The material sequenced was blood, either unsorted or a sorted T cell fraction (not recorded which). The receptor set was obtained from a human donor who was either an allogeneic HSCT recipient or a stem cell or donor lymphocyte infusion donor (not recorded which). It is not recorded whose cells these are; they may come from a transplant donor.

This clonotype was recorded a few times. The chain links TRBV6-1 to TRBJ2-3; 7 nucleotides align to TRBD2. V dropped 4 bases and J dropped 2; count of bases not matched to a gene: 9. Per germline, CDR1 MNHNS and CDR2 SASEGT. There are 16 residues in the CDR3. The CDR3 nucleotides read TGTGCCAGCAGTGTAACCGGGACTACCGTCACAGATACGCAGTATTTT. This sequence encodes CASSVTGTTVTDTQYF.

This clonotype occurred a few times. CDR3 sequence: CASSLTGTGGGMSTEAFF. In DNA form, the CDR3 reads TGTGCCAGCAGCTTAACCGGGACAGGGGGCGGAATGAGCACTGAAGCTTTCTTT. The chain recombines TRBV27 with TRBJ1-1; the match to TRBD1 covers 12 bases. J gave up 4 bases and V 6 bases, and 15 bases lay outside the gene matches. The CDR3 sequence is 18 residues long. CDR1 and CDR2 from the germline V gene are MNHEY and SMNVEV (reference sequence).

This clonotype has more than one count but fewer than ten. V is TRBV20-1 and J is TRBJ2-3, with D possibly TRBD2 on 5 matching bases. The V gene's germline CDR1 is DFQATT and CDR2 SNEGSKA (reference sequence). The CDR3 consists of 14 residues. V shed 3 bases and J shed 1 base, with 11 bases lying between them. The CDR3 here is CSASRGSGTDTQYF. The CDR3 nucleotides read TGCAGTGCTAGTCGCGGGTCTGGCACAGATACGCAGTATTTT.

The rearrangement uses TRBV5-1 and TRBJ1-1; no clear D gene. Germline values: CDR1 SGHRS, CDR2 YFSETQ. V was cut by 2 bases and J by 0 bases, with 11 bases left in between. This CDR3 region has 15 residues. CDR3 nucleotide sequence: TGCGCCAGCAGCTTATGGTACGGAATGAACACTGAAGCTTTCTTT. It translates to CASSLWYGMNTEAFF.

This clonotype was picked up a small number of times. The chain is built from TRBV4-3 and TRBJ1-5; D is undetermined. In germline, CDR1 is LGHNA, CDR2 YSLEER. Between the trimmed V and J ends, which lost 1 base and 5 bases, there was a span of 9 bases. The CDR3 contains 14 residues. The CDR3 loop is CASSQVPGDQPQHF. CDR3 nucleotides: TGCGCCAGCAGCCAAGTGCCGGGCGATCAGCCCCAGCATTTT.

This clonotype turned up a few times. This chain links TRBV9 with TRBJ1-1; no reliable D call. The germline V gene has CDR1 SGDLS and CDR2 YYNGEE. This CDR3 is built from 13 residues. The ends were cut back, 1 base at V and 6 bases at J, with 10 bases in the middle. The CDR3 spells CASSVRPGAEAFF. DNA of the CDR3: TGTGCCAGCAGCGTACGACCTGGGGCTGAAGCTTTCTTT.

This chain connects TRBV6-1 to TRBJ2-3; D unresolved. The germline V and J ends were trimmed by 6 bases and 0 bases, with 7 bases remaining between them. This CDR3 comprises 13 residues. Germline CDR1 reads MNHNS; CDR2 reads SASEGT. The CDR3 region has the DNA TGTGCCAGCAGGTGGATTAGCACAGATACGCAGTATTTT. This translates into CASRWISTDTQYF.

This clonotype was observed a few times. This chain links TRBV20-1 with TRBJ1-1, with D possibly TRBD1 on 5 matching bases. CDR3 length: 15 residues. Trimming left V 3 bases short and J 3 bases short, with 17 bases between. Germline lookup yields CDR1 DFQATT and CDR2 SNEGSKA (reference sequence). The CDR3 region is CSASFRGKADTEAFF. CDR3 bases: TGCAGTGCTAGTTTTAGGGGAAAGGCGGACACTGAAGCTTTCTTT.

This clonotype was detected a few times. The genes are TRBV5-1 and TRBJ2-2; perhaps TRBD2 as D (6 bases). Germline values: CDR1 SGHRS, CDR2 YFSETQ. CDR3 length: 18 amino acids. The V gene lost 2 bases and the J gene lost 5 bases, with 22 bases spanning the gap. The CDR3: CASSFGTLGFGRTGELFF. The CDR3, as DNA: TGCGCCAGCAGCTTCGGGACTTTGGGCTTCGGTAGGACCGGGGAGCTGTTTTTT.

The chain employs TRBV7-3 and TRBJ1-6, with 7 bases fitting TRBD1. Trimming removed 4 bases from V and 9 bases from J; junction bases left unmatched: 6. The germline V gene encodes CDR1 SGHTA and CDR2 FQGTGA. The CDR3 has 14 residues. The CDR3 sequence is CASSSQGGVSPLHF. The CDR3 DNA follows: TGTGCCAGCAGCTCCCAGGGGGGGGTTTCACCCCTCCACTTT. Full variable domain (outside the CDR3, taken from reference TRBV7-3 and TRBJ1-6): GAGVSQTPSNKVTEKGKYVELRCDPISGHTALYWYRQSLGQGPEFLIYFQGTGAADDSGLPNDRFFAVRPEGSVSTLKIQRTERGDSAVYLCASSSQGGVSPLHFGNGTRLTVT.

V and J are TRBV11-2 and TRBJ2-4; 8 bases agree with TRBD2. The CDR3 extends over 16 amino acids. In germline, CDR1 is SGHAT, CDR2 FQNNGV. V lost 2 bases to trimming and J lost 0 bases; unmatched junction nucleotides: 3. The CDR3 here is CASSLPTSGAKNIQYF. Written as DNA, the CDR3 is TGTGCCAGCAGCTTACCTACTAGCGGAGCCAAAAACATTCAGTACTTC.

Only a few counts were recorded for this clonotype. The J gene is TRBJ1-5, the V gene TRBV12-3 or TRBV12-4; 7 bases match TRBD1. CDR3 size: 17 residues. V lost 7 bases to trimming and J lost 3 bases; unmatched junction nucleotides: 15. For the CDR3, the DNA is TGTGCCAGCATACTAGGAGACAGGGTCGGCCTCAATCAGCCCCAGCATTTT. Encoded protein: CASILGDRVGLNQPQHF.

Many counts were recorded for this clonotype. The V and J genes are TRBV12-3 or TRBV12-4 and TRBJ1-5; D not certain. The CDR3 loop spans 15 amino acids. V was trimmed by 5 bases and J by 1 base, leaving 12 bases between them. In nucleotides, the CDR3 is TGTGCCAGCAGTACTAAACAGAAGAGCAATCAGCCCCAGCATTTT. Its protein is CASSTKQKSNQPQHF.

This clonotype was seen more than once but under ten times. The J gene is TRBJ2-3, the V gene TRBV12-3 or TRBV12-4; D is ambiguous. The CDR3 is 16 amino acids. V was shortened by 3 bases and J by 1 base, with 14 bases between the two germline ends. The CDR3 sequence is CASSLKRVAGTDTQYF. CDR3 coding DNA: TGTGCCAGCAGTTTGAAACGGGTGGCCGGCACAGATACGCAGTATTTT.

This clonotype was counted many times. CDR3 DNA: TGTGCCAGCAGTTTAGTACAGGGGGCCACTGAAGCTTTCTTT. Translated: CASSLVQGATEAFF. The chain employs TRBV12-3 or TRBV12-4 and TRBJ1-1; 9 bases agree with TRBD1. V lost 1 base and J lost 4; bases outside the gene matches: 1. The CDR3 sequence is 14 residues long.

This clonotype was found a few times. This chain's CDR3 is CASSYISTSGSYNEQFF. As DNA, the CDR3 is TGCGCCAGCAGCTACATATCAACTAGCGGGAGTTACAATGAGCAGTTCTTC. J is TRBJ2-1 and V is TRBV5-1, with 11 positions matching TRBD2. J lost 4 bases, V lost 3 bases, and 9 bases had no gene match. Per germline, CDR1 SGHRS and CDR2 YFSETQ. The CDR3 has 17 residues.

About this clonotype itself: At one end, the junction sequence differs from germline, possibly due to a read error. The V call is TRBV12-3 or TRBV12-4, the J call TRBJ2-7; perhaps TRBD2 as D (6 bases). There are 14 residues in the CDR3. DNA of the CDR3: TGTGCCAGCAATTTAAACGGAGGGAGTTACGAGCAGTACTTC. Its translation: CASNLNGGSYEQYF.

This clonotype occurred a few times. This chain connects TRBV3-1 to TRBJ1-2, with D unresolved. The CDR3 extends over 17 amino acids. Trimming pared 1 base from V and 0 bases from J, leaving 15 bases between. Looked up from germline, CDR1 is LGHDT and CDR2 is YNNKEL (reference sequence). This CDR3 reads CASSQGPMAWANYGYTF. CDR3 nucleotide sequence: TGTGCCAGCAGCCAAGGACCCATGGCATGGGCTAACTATGGCTACACCTTC.